The clone carrying this T cell receptor (beta chain) appeared a few times. The antigen is unknown. TCRdb analysed the RT-PCR reads with MiXCR anew, one entry per CDR3 protein. The sample carries about 780,000 distinct CDR3 sequences, around 20% recorded once. This sample was taken from a study of response to subunit inactivated influenza vaccine. This CDR3 comprises 15 residues. CDR1 is MNHNS and CDR2 is SASEGT in the germline V gene. Trimming cost V 1 base and J 2 bases, with 9 bases left between them. General study points: There was a suggestion from the authors that each seasonal influenza vaccination recruits few new T cells.

Sequenced material: PBMCs from blood, taken roughly 5 days after vaccination. The gene calls are TRBV6-1 and TRBJ2-1, with TRBD1 as a possible D gene (5 bases). The receptor was isolated from a man in his forties or fifties who received an inactivated influenza vaccine. In DNA form, the CDR3 reads TGTGCCAGCAGTGAAGTGTGGGGCACCTACAATGAGCAGTTCTTC. Its translation: CASSEVWGTYNEQFF.